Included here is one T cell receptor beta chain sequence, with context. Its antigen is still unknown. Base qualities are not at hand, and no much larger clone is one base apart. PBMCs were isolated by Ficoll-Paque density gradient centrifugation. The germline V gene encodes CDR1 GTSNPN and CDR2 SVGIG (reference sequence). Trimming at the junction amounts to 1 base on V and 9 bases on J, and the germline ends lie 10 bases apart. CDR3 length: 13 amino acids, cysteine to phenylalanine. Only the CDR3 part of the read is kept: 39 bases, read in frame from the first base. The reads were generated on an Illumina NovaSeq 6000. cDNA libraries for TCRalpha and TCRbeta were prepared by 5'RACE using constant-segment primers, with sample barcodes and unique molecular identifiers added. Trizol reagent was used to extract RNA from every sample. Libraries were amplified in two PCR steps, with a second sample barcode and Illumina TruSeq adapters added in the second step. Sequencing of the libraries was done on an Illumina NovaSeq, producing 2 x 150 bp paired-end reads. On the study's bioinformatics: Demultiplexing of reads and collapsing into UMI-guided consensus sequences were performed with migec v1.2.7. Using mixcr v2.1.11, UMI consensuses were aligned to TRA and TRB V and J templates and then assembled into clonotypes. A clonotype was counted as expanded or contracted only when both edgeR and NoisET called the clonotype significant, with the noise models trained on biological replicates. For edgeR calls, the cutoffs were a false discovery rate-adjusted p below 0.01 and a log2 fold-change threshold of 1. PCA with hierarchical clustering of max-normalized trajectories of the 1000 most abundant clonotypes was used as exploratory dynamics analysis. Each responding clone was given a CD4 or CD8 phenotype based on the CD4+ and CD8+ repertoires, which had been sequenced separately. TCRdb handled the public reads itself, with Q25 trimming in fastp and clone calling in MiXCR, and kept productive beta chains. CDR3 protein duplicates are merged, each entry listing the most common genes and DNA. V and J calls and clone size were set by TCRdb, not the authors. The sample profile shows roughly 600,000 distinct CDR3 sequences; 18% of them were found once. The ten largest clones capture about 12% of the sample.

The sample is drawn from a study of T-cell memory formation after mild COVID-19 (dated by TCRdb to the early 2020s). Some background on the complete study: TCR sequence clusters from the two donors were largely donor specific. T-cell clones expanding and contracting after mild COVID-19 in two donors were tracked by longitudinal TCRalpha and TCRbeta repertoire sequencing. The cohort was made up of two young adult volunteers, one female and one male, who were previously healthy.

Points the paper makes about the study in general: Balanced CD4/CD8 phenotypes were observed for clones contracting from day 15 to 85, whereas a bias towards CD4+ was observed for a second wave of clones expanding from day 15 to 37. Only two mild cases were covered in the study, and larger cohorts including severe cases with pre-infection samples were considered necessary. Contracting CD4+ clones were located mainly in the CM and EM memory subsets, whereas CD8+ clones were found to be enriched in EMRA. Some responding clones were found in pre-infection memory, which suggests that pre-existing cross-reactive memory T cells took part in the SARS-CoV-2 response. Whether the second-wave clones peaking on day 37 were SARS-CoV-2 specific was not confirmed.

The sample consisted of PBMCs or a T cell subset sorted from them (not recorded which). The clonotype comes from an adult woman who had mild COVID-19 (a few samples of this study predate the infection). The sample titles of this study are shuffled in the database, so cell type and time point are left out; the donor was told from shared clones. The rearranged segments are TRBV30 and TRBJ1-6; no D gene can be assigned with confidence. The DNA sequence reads TGTGCCTGGAGTGGGGGTGGCGGTTCACCCCTCCACTTT. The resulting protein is CAWSGGGGSPLHF.